Following are 8 T cell receptor beta chains from one sample sequenced in a study of neurological immune-mediated disorders. One entry per CDR3 protein, called by TCRdb with MiXCR from the 5' RACE reads. The repertoire holds about 80,000 distinct CDR3 sequences, around a tenth seen once, with 1.5% to 2% in the top ten. Specimen: PBMCs. The receptors shown here come from a man aged 45 to 65 in good health.

This clonotype has just a few counts. This sequence joins TRBV20-1 and TRBJ1-1, with 12 positions matching TRBD1. J gave up 5 bases and V 3 bases, and 4 bases lay outside the gene matches. This CDR3 spans 14 amino acids. Germline CDR1 DFQATT, CDR2 SNEGSKA (reference sequence). This CDR3 is CSASWDRGRTEAFF. In DNA, the CDR3 is TGCAGTGCTAGTTGGGACAGGGGGCGGACTGAAGCTTTCTTT.

This clonotype was recorded many times. The chain employs TRBV20-1 and TRBJ2-2, with 8 bases identical to TRBD2. Germline V gene lookup returns CDR1 DFQATT and CDR2 SNEGSKA (reference sequence). The CDR3 length is 13 residues. V shed 0 bases and J 6 bases; nucleotides not matched to a gene: 0. As DNA, the CDR3 is TGCAGTGCTAGAGACGGGAGGGCCGGGGAGCTGTTTTTT. It encodes CSARDGRAGELFF.

This clonotype showed up many times. The rearrangement uses TRBV21-1 and TRBJ2-4. TRBV21-1 is a listed pseudogene. CDR3 size: 15 residues. CDR3 sequence reads: CASSNRTLAKNIQYF. CDR3 nucleotides: TGTGCCAGCAGCAACCGTACCCTGGCCAAAAACATTCAGTACTTC.

This clonotype was counted at least ten times. The chain recombines TRBV29-1 with TRBJ2-3; maybe TRBD2 (6 bases). The CDR3 spans 14 residues. V dropped 7 bases and J dropped 2 bases, with 16 bases sitting between them. Per germline, CDR1 SQVTM and CDR2 ANQGSEA. The chain's CDR3 is CSAHGGLATDTQYF. DNA for the CDR3: TGCAGCGCCCACGGAGGGCTAGCCACAGATACGCAGTATTTT.

The sample holds many counts of this clonotype. The J gene is TRBJ2-1, the V gene TRBV27; D is ambiguous. Trimming cost V 8 bases and J 6 bases, with 20 bases left between them. The CDR3 is 15 amino acids. CDR1 and CDR2 from the germline V gene are MNHEY and SMNVEV (reference sequence). The CDR3 sequence: CASSFDHSRVNEQFF. Here the CDR3 DNA reads TGTGCCAGCTCATTTGACCATTCGAGAGTCAATGAGCAGTTCTTC.

This clonotype was seen repeatedly, ten times or more. CDR3 DNA: TGCAGCGTTGTAGGGACAGGGGGATGGAATGAGCAGTTCTTC. It is translated as CSVVGTGGWNEQFF. The chain links TRBV29-1 to TRBJ2-1; 11 positions match TRBD1. J lost 7 bases, V lost 4 bases, and 6 bases had no gene match. Germline CDR1 is SQVTM and CDR2 is ANQGSEA. This CDR3 contains 14 residues.

This clonotype showed up many times. The V gene is TRBV9, the J gene TRBJ1-5; D ambiguous. Trimming left V 2 bases short and J 7 bases short, with 10 bases between. Germline V gene sequence: CDR1 SGDLS, CDR2 YYNGEE. The CDR3 runs to 13 residues. The chain's CDR3 is CASSVYGSQPQHF. The DNA for the CDR3 is TGTGCCAGCAGCGTCTATGGGTCCCAGCCCCAGCATTTT.

This clonotype was picked up a small number of times. The chain carries TRBV6-2 or TRBV6-3 and TRBJ2-3; D is unclear. V lost 7 bases to trimming and J lost 4 bases, with 9 bases between them. Germline V gene sequence: CDR1 MNHEY, CDR2 SVGEGT. The CDR3 sequence is 12 residues long. CDR3 sequence reads: CASKVKADTQYF. For the CDR3, the DNA is TGTGCCAGCAAGGTCAAGGCAGATACGCAGTATTTT.